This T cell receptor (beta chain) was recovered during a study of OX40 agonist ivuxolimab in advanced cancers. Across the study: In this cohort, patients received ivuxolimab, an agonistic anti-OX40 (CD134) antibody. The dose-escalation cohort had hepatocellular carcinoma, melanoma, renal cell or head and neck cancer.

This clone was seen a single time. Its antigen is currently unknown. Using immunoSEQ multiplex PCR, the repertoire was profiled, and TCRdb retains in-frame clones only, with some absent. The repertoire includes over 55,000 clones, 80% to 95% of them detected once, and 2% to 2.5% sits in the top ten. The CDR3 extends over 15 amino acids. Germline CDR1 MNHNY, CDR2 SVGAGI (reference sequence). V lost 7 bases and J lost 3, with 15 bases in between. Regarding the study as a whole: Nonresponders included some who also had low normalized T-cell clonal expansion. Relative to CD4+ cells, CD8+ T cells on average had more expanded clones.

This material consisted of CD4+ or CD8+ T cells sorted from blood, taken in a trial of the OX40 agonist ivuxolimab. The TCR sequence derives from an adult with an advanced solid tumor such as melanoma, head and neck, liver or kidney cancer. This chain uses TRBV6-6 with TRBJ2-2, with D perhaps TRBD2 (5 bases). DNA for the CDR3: TGTGCCAGCAACCGAGGGCCGGGCGACACCGGGGAGCTGTTTTTT. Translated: CASNRGPGDTGELFF.